These 21 T cell receptor beta chains were all obtained from the same sample, sequenced in a study of healthy donors' naive CD4 and CD8 T cells. Starting from 500 ng of total RNA, TCR libraries were made with linear amplification. TCRdb re-called the reads through MiXCR, storing one row per CDR3 protein. The sample yields about 180,000 distinct CDR3 sequences, 65% to 75% seen once. The sample consisted of naive CD4+ and CD8+ T cells sorted from blood, pooled from several donors. Every receptor here comes from a pool of human donors in good health; the sample pools cells from several healthy donors.

The chain joins TRBV20-1 to TRBJ1-2; D remains unclear. Trimming left V 0 bases short and J 6 bases short, with 14 bases between. Germline V lookup: CDR1 DFQATT, CDR2 SNEGSKA (reference sequence). This CDR3 has 14 residues. CDR3 nucleotide sequence: TGCAGTGCTAGAGACGGGTGGACCACTGATGGCTACACCTTC. Its translation: CSARDGWTTDGYTF.

Concerning this clonotype itself: An end of the junction does not agree with germline; a read error may underlie this. The chain combines TRBV29-1 with TRBJ1-2, with D tentatively TRBD1 (5 bases). The CDR3 contains 11 residues. Germline CDR1 reads SQVTM; CDR2 reads ANQGSEA. The CDR3 sequence: CSVEDLNGRDF. CDR3 DNA sequence: TGCAGCGTTGAAGATCTCAATGGCAGGGACTTC.

This clonotype was found once. The V gene is TRBV4-2, the J gene TRBJ2-7; 7 nucleotides align to TRBD2. Germline V gene data show CDR1 as LGHNA and CDR2 as YNFKEQ. The CDR3 spans 15 residues. Unmatched junction bases numbered 7, after V lost 1 base and J lost 4 bases. The CDR3 coding sequence is TGTGCCAGCAGCCAAGGCGGGAGAGATACTTACGAGCAGTACGTC. Amino acids: CASSQGGRDTYEQYV.

The chain recombines TRBV19 with TRBJ2-1, with 7 bases fitting TRBD2. Germline V CDR1 and CDR2: LNHDA, SQIVND (reference sequence). The CDR3 loop spans 14 amino acids. V lost 3 bases and J lost 9; bases outside the gene matches: 8. The CDR3 loop is CASSIGGRDPEQFF. The CDR3 DNA reads TGTGCCAGTAGTATTGGGGGGAGGGACCCTGAGCAGTTCTTC.

This chain connects TRBV12-3 or TRBV12-4 to TRBJ2-7; TRBD1 is a possible D gene (5 bases). The CDR3 is made up of 11 amino acids. CDR3 bases: TGTGCACAGATCAGGGACTACGAGCAGTACTTC. Protein product: CAQIRDYEQYF.

This clonotype turned up a few times. The chain links TRBV19 to TRBJ1-2; D not resolved. Trimming pared 5 bases from V and 4 bases from J, leaving 8 bases between. The CDR3 has 12 residues. Germline assignment: CDR1 LNHDA and CDR2 SQIVND (reference sequence). CDR3 amino acids: CASSGEVYGYTF. Written as DNA, the CDR3 is TGTGCCAGTAGTGGGGAGGTCTATGGCTACACCTTC.

The CDR3 DNA sequence: TGCAGCGTTGAAGGTACAGAGTACAATGAGCAGTTCTTC. Protein: CSVEGTEYNEQFF. The chain combines TRBV29-1 with TRBJ2-1, with unresolved D. Looked up from germline, CDR1 is SQVTM and CDR2 is ANQGSEA. V was pared by 1 base and J by 4 bases, with 8 bases between. This CDR3 contains 13 residues.

In its sample, this clonotype was seen a few times. The chain combines TRBV19 with TRBJ1-1; 9 positions agree with TRBD1. Germline trimming cut 4 bases from V and 0 bases from J; bases unmatched to any gene: 18. The CDR3 runs 20 residues. CDR1 is LNHDA, CDR2 SQIVND, per germline (reference sequence). CDR3 region: CASSTRPGTGNSGVNTEAFF. The CDR3 nucleotides read TGTGCCAGTAGTACCCGTCCCGGGACAGGGAATAGTGGTGTGAACACTGAAGCTTTCTTT.

V usage is TRBV5-5 and J usage is TRBJ1-2, with 9 bases fitting TRBD1. Trimming at V came to 4 bases and at J to 6 bases, leaving 7 bases not matched to a gene. There are 14 residues in the CDR3. Germline V lookup: CDR1 SGHKS, CDR2 YYEKEE (reference sequence). CDR3 sequence (DNA): TGTGCCAGCAGCCGACCGGGGACAGGGAATGGCTACACCTTC. This encodes CASSRPGTGNGYTF.

This chain links TRBV19 with TRBJ2-1, with D unclear. CDR1 and CDR2 from the germline V gene are LNHDA and SQIVND (reference sequence). The CDR3 contains 14 residues. Trimming left V 1 base short and J 10 bases short, with 14 bases between. This CDR3 reads CASSIVSVIREQFF. CDR3 nucleotide sequence: TGTGCCAGTAGTATAGTATCAGTAATACGCGAGCAGTTCTTC.

The chain joins TRBV29-1 to TRBJ2-7; 8 bases are a match to TRBD1. J was trimmed by 2 bases and V by 4 bases; bases with no gene match: 7. This CDR3 is 14 amino acids long. Per germline, CDR1 SQVTM and CDR2 ANQGSEA. The DNA for the CDR3 is TGCAGCGTTGGCGGACAGGGACCGCCCTACGAGCAGTACTTC. Its protein is CSVGGQGPPYEQYF.

V usage is TRBV29-1 and J usage is TRBJ2-5, with D possibly being TRBD1 or TRBD2 (5 bases each). Germline CDR1 and CDR2: SQVTM and ANQGSEA. The V end was cut by 2 bases, the J end by 4 bases, with 11 bases between. The CDR3 loop spans 13 amino acids. This chain's CDR3 is CSVEPGRGETQYF. As DNA, the CDR3 is TGCAGCGTTGAACCGGGACGGGGAGAGACCCAGTACTTC.

The gene calls are TRBV19 and TRBJ2-1; TRBD1 matches at 10 bases. This CDR3 region has 17 residues. CDR1 is LNHDA and CDR2 is SQIVND in the germline V gene (reference sequence). V trimming: 6 bases; J trimming: 4 bases; junction bases outside the gene matches: 12. CDR3 region: CASSPEGQGLRYNEQFF. The CDR3 coding sequence is TGTGCCAGTAGCCCTGAGGGACAGGGGTTGAGGTACAATGAGCAGTTCTTC.

The rearrangement joins TRBV5-1 to TRBJ2-7, with 10 positions matching TRBD1. This CDR3 has 14 residues. CDR1 is SGHRS and CDR2 is YFSETQ in the germline V gene. CDR3 region: CASSTGQGIYEQYV. The CDR3 coding sequence is TGTGCCAGCAGCACGGGACAGGGGATTTACGAGCAGTACGTC.

The chain uses TRBV4-3 and TRBJ1-5; D perhaps matches TRBD1 (5 bases). V lost 1 base to trimming and J lost 2 bases, with 12 bases between them. This CDR3 region has 16 residues. Germline values: CDR1 LGHNA, CDR2 YSLEER. The CDR3 DNA reads as TGCGCCAGCAGCCAAGCCCCAGGGCCAGGCAATCAGCCCCAGCATTTT. Translated: CASSQAPGPGNQPQHF.

The chain carries TRBV20-1 and TRBJ1-2; D is uncertain. The germline gives CDR1 DFQATT, CDR2 SNEGSKA (reference sequence). The CDR3 spans 11 residues. The V end lost 5 bases, the J end lost 6 bases, and 10 bases lay between the germline ends. The CDR3 sequence: CSAAPDDGYTF. The CDR3 coding sequence is TGCAGTGCTGCTCCGGACGATGGCTACACCTTC.

This chain joins TRBV5-6 and TRBJ1-2; maybe TRBD1 (6 bases). The CDR3 length is 14 residues. CDR1 is SGHDT, CDR2 YYEEEE, per germline. Trimming took 4 bases from V and 3 from J, leaving 13 bases between them. The CDR3 here is CASSITGFYYGYTF. CDR3 coding DNA: TGTGCCAGCAGCATCACAGGGTTCTACTATGGCTACACCTTC.

This chain links TRBV29-1 with TRBJ2-5; D is uncertain. The CDR3 is made up of 15 amino acids. Germline CDR1 reads SQVTM; CDR2 reads ANQGSEA. V gave up 2 bases and J gave up 4 bases, with 17 bases separating them. DNA of the CDR3: TGCAGCGTTGAAAGGTTCGGGCCCCATGCAGAGACCCAGTACTTC. Translation gives CSVERFGPHAETQYF.

The chain joins TRBV5-1 to TRBJ1-5; a possible D gene is TRBD1 (6 bases). V was trimmed by 4 bases and J by 5 bases, leaving 16 bases between them. In germline, CDR1 is SGHRS, CDR2 YFSETQ. The CDR3 extends over 15 amino acids. CDR3 sequence reads: CASSPTGTLHQPQHF. The CDR3 DNA reads as TGCGCCAGCAGCCCGACCGGGACATTGCATCAGCCCCAGCATTTT.

This chain connects TRBV14 to TRBJ2-1, with 7 bases identical to TRBD1. Germline CDR1 reads SGHDN; CDR2 reads FVKESK. This CDR3 is built from 16 residues. The J segment lost 0 bases and the V segment lost 6 bases, leaving 8 bases of the junction unmatched. The CDR3 DNA reads TGTGCCAGCAGATCCGGGACAGCACACTCCTACAATGAGCAGTTCTTC. Translated: CASRSGTAHSYNEQFF.

The chain carries TRBV29-1 and TRBJ1-2, with D possibly TRBD1 on 5 matching bases. The germline V gene encodes CDR1 SQVTM and CDR2 ANQGSEA. This CDR3 is built from 14 residues. Deletions cut 0 bases from V and 4 bases from J, with 12 bases between. The CDR3 region has the DNA TGCAGCGTTGAAGATCAATCGGGGCGCTATGGCTACACCTTC. Protein sequence: CSVEDQSGRYGYTF.